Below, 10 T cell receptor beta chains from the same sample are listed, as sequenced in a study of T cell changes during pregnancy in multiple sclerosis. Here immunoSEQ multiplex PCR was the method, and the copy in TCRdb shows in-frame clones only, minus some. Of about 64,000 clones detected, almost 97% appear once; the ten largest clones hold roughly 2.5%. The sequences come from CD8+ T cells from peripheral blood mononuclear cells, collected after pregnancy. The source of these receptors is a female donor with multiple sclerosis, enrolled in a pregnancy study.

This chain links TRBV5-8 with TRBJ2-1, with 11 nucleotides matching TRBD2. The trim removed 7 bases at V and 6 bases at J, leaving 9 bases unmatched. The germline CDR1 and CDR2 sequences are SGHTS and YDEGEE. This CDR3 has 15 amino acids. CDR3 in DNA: TGTGCCAGCGGTTCGGGACTAGCGGTGGCCAATGAGCAGTTCTTC. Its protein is CASGSGLAVANEQFF.

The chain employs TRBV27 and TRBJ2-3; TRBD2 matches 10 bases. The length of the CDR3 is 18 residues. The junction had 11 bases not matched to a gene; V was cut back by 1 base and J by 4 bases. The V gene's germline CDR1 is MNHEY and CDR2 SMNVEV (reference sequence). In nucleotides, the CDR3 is TGTGCCAGCAGTTTATTTGGCCTAGCGGGAGCGGGAGCAGATACGCAGTATTTT. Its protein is CASSLFGLAGAGADTQYF.

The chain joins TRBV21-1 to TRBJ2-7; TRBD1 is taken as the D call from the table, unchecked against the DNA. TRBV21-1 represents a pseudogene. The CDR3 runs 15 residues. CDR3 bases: TGTGCCAGCAGCGAGCAGGGGGCTGGGCCCTACGAGCAGTACTTC. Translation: CASSEQGAGPYEQYF.

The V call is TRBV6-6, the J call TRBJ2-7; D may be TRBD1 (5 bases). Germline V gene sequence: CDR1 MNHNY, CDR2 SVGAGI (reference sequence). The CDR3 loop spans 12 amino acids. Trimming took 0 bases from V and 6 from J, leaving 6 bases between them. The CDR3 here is CASSYSGVEQYF. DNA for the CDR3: TGTGCCAGCAGTTACTCAGGGGTCGAGCAGTACTTC.

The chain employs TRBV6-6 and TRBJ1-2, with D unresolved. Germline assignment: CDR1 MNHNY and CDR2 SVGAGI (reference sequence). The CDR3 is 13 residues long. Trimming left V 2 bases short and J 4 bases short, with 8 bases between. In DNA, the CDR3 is TGTGCCAGCAGTTACGCAGAACCCTATGGCTACACCTTC. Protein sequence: CASSYAEPYGYTF.

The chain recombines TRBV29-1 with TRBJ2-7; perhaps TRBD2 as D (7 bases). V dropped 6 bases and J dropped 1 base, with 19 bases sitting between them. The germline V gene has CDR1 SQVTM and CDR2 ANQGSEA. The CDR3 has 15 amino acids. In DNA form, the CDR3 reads TGCAGCGTCCAAGTACGGGGGGCCTCGTCCTACGAGCAGTACTTC. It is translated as CSVQVRGASSYEQYF.

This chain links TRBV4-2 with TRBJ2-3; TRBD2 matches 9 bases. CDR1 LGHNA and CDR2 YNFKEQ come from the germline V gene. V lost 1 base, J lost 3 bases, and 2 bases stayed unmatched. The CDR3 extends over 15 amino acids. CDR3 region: CASSQALAGTDTQYF. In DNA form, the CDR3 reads TGTGCCAGCAGCCAAGCTCTAGCGGGAACAGATACGCAGTATTTT.

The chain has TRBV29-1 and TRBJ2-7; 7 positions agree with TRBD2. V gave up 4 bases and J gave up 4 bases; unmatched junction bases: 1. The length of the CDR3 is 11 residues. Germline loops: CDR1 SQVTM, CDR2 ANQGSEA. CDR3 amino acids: CSVGGGYEQYF. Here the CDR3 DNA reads TGCAGCGTTGGGGGAGGGTACGAGCAGTACTTC.

The CDR3 reads CASSLTSGRMNEQFF. In DNA, the CDR3 is TGTGCCAGTAGTTTGACTAGCGGGAGAATGAATGAGCAGTTCTTC. V usage is TRBV19 and J usage is TRBJ2-1, with TRBD2 matching 12 bases. The junction had 6 bases not matched to a gene; V was cut back by 5 bases and J by 7 bases. Germline V gives CDR1 LNHDA, CDR2 SQIVND (reference sequence). This CDR3 is built from 15 residues.

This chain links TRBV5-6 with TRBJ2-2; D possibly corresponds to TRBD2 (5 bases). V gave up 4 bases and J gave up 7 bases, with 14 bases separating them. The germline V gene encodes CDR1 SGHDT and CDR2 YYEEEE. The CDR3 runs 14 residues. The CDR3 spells CASSTGLASGELFF. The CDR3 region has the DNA TGTGCCAGCAGCACCGGACTCGCCAGCGGGGAGCTGTTTTTT.